What follows is one TCR beta chain and its context. The data stem from a study of cytomegalovirus exposure and HLA in healthy donors. This CDR3 spans 15 amino acids. The germline CDR1 and CDR2 sequences are MNHEY and SVGAGI. J lost 2 bases, V lost 4 bases, and 6 bases had no gene match. It was with 60 Vbeta and 13 Jbeta primers that the PCR ran. Clones were sequenced by immunoSEQ multiplex PCR, and TCRdb holds only the in-frame ones, with some missing. The sample yields about 160,000 clones, about 75% seen once. This TCR was recovered from a female donor in good health and CMV-seronegative. The chain links TRBV6-5 to TRBJ2-3; 7 bases align to TRBD1. The source material was PBMCs. The CDR3 nucleotides are TGTGCCAGCAGTTTAGGGGGCCTTCTCACAGATACGCAGTATTTT. Encoded protein: CASSLGGLLTDTQYF.